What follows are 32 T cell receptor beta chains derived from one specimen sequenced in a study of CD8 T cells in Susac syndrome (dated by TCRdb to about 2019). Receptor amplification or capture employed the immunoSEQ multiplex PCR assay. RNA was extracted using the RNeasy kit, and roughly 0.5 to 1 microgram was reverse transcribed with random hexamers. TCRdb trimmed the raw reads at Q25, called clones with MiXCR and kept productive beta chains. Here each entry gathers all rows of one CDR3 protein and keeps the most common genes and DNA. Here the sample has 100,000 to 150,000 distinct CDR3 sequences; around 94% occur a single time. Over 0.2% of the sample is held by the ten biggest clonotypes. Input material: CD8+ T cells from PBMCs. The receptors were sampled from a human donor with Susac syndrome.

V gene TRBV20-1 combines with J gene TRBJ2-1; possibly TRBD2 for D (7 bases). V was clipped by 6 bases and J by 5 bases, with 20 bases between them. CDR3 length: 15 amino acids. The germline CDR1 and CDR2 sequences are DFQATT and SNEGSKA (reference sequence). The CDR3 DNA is TGCAGTGCCCCGCCCCTAGCGGAGGGGGACAATGAGCAGTTCTTC. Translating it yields CSAPPLAEGDNEQFF.

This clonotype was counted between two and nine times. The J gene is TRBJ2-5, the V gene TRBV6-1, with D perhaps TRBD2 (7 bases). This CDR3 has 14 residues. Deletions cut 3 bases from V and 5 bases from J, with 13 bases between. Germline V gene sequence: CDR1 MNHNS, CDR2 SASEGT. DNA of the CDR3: TGTGCCAGCAGTGAGGACAGCGGGGCTGAGACCCAGTACTTC. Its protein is CASSEDSGAETQYF.

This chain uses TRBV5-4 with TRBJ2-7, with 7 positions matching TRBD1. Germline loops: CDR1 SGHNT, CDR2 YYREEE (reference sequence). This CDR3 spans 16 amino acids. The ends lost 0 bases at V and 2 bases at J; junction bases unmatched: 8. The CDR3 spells CASSLVVRTGAYEQYF. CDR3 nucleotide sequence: TGTGCCAGCAGCTTGGTGGTTAGGACAGGCGCCTACGAGCAGTACTTC.

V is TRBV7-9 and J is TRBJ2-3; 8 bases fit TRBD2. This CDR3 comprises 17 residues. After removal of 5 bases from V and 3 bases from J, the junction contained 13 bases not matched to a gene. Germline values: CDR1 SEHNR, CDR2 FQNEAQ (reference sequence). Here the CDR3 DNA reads TGTGCCAGCAGCCCCCCTGGGTCCAGCGGGAGAACAGATACGCAGTATTTT. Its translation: CASSPPGSSGRTDTQYF. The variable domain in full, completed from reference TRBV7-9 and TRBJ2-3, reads DTGVSQNPRHKITKRGQNVTFRCDPISEHNRLYWYRQTLGQGPEFLTYFQNEAQLEKSRLLSDRFSAERPKGSFSTLEIQRTEQGDSAMYLCASSPPGSSGRTDTQYFGPGTRLTVL.

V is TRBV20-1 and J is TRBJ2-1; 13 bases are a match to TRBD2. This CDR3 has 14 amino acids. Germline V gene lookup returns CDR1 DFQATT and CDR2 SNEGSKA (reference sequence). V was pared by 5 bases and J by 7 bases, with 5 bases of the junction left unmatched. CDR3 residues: CSAELAGGLNEQFF. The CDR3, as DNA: TGCAGTGCTGAACTAGCGGGAGGGCTGAATGAGCAGTTCTTC.

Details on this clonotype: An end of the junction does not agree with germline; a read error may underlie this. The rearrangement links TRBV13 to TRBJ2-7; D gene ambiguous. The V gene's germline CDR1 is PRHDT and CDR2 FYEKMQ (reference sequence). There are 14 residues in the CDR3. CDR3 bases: TGTGCCAGCAGCCTAGGTGCCAGGAGAGACGAGCAGTACTTC. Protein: CASSLGARRDEQYF.

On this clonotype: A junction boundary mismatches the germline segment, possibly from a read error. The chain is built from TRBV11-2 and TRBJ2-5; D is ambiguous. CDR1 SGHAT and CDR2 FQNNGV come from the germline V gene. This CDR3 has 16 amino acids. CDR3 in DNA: TGTGCCAGCAGCATAGACGGCCAGCCGATGGGCGAGACCCAGTACTTC. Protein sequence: CASSIDGQPMGETQYF.

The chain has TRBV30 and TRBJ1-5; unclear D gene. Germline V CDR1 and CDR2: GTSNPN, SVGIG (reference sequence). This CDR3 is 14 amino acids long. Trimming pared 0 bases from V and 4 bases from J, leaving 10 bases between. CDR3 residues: CAWSVGIGNQPQHF. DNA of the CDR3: TGTGCCTGGAGTGTAGGGATTGGAAATCAGCCCCAGCATTTT.

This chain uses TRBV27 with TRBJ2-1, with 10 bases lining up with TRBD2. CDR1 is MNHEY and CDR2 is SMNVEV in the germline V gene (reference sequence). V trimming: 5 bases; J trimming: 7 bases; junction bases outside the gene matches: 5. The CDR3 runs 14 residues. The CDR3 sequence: CASSAASGGNEQFF. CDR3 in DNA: TGTGCCAGCAGTGCCGCTAGCGGGGGTAATGAGCAGTTCTTC.

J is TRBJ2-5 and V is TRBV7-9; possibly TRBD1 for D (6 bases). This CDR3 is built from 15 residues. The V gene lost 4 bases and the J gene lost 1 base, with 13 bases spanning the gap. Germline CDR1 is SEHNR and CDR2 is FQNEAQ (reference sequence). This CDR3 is CASSSQGSGQETQYF. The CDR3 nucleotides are TGTGCCAGCAGCTCCCAGGGGAGCGGCCAAGAGACCCAGTACTTC.

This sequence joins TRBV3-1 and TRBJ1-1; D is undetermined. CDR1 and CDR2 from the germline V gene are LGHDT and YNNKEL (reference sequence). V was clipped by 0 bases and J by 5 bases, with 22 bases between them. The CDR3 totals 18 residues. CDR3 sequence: CASSQDYSGLAEKTEAFF. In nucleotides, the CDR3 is TGTGCCAGCAGCCAAGATTATTCAGGTTTAGCCGAGAAAACTGAAGCTTTCTTT.

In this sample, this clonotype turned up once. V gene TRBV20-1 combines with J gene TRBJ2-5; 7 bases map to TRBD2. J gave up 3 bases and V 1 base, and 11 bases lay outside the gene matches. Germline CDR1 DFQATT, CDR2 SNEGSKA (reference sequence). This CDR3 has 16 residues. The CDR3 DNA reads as TGCAGTGCTAGAGGTGGGACTACTACTACCAAAGAGACCCAGTACTTC. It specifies CSARGGTTTTKETQYF.

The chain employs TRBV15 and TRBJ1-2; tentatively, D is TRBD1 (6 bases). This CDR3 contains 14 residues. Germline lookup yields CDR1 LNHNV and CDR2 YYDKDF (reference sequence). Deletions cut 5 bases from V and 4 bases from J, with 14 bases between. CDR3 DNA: TGTGCCACCAGCTCCCTAGGGGGGACCTATGGCTACACCTTC. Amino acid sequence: CATSSLGGTYGYTF.

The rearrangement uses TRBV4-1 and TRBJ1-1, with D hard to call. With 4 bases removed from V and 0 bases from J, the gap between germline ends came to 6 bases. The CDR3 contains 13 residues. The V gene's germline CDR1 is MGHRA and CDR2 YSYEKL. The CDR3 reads CASSRVLNTEAFF. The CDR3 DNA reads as TGCGCCAGCAGCCGAGTTTTGAACACTGAAGCTTTCTTT.

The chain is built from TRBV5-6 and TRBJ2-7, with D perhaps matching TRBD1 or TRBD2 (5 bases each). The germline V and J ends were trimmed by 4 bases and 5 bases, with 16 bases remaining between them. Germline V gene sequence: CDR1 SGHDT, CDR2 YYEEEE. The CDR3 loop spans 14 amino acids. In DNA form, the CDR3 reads TGTGCCAGCAGCCAGGACACTGGGGGAGACGAGCAGTACTTC. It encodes CASSQDTGGDEQYF.

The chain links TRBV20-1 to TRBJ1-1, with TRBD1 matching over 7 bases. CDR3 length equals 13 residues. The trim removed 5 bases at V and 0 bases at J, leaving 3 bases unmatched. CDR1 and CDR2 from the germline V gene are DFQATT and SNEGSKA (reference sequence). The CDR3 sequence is CSAYDRVNTEAFF. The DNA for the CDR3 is TGCAGTGCTTATGACAGGGTGAACACTGAAGCTTTCTTT.

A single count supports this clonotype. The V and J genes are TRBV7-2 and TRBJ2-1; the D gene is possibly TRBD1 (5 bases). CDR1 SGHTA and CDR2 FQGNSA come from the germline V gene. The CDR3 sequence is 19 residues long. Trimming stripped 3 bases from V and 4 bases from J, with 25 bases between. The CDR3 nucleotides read TGTGCCAGCAGCTTGTCGGCGCGACTCCCTACAGGCCCGTACAATGAGCAGTTCTTC. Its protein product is CASSLSARLPTGPYNEQFF. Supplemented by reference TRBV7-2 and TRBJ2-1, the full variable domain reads GAGVSQSPSNKVTEKGKDVELRCDPISGHTALYWYRQSLGQGLEFLIYFQGNSAPDKSGLPSDRFSAERTGGSVSTLTIQRTQQEDSAVYLCASSLSARLPTGPYNEQFFGPGTRLTVL.

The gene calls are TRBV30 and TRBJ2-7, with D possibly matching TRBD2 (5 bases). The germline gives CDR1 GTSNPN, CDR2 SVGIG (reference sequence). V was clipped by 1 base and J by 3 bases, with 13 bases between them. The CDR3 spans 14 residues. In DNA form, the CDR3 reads TGTGCCTGGAGTGGGAGCGGACGGATCTACGAGCAGTACTTC. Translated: CAWSGSGRIYEQYF.

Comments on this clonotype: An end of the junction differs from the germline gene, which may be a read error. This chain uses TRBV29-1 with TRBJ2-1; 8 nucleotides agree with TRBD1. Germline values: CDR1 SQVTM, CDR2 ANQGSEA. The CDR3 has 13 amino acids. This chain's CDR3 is CSAIRDRTNGQFF. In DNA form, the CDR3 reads TGCAGCGCCATCCGGGACAGGACCAATGGGCAGTTCTTC.

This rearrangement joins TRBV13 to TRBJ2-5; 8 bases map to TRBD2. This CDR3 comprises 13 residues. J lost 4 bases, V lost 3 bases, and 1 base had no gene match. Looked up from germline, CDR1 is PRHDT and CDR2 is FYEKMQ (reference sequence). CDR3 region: CASSFRGGETQYF. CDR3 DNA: TGTGCCAGCAGCTTCCGGGGGGGAGAGACCCAGTACTTC.

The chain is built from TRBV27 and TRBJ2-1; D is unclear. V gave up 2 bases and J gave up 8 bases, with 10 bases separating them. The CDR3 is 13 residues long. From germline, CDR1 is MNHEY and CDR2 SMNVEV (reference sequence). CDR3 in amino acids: CASSLVSLDEQFF. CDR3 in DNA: TGTGCCAGCAGTTTAGTATCCCTCGATGAGCAGTTCTTC.

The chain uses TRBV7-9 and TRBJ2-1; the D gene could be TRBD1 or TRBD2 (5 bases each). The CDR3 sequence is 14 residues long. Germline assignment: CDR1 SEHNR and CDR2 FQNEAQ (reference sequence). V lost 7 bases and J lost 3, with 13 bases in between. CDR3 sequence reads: CASKGTPDYNEQFF. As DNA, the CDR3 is TGTGCCAGCAAGGGGACGCCGGACTACAATGAGCAGTTCTTC.

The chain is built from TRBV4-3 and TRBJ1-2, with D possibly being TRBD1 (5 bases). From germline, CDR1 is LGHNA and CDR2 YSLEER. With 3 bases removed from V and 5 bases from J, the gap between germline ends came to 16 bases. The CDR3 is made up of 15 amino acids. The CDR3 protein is CASSQGPGRIYGYTF. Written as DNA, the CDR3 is TGCGCCAGCAGCCAGGGACCGGGACGGATTTATGGCTACACCTTC.

The CDR3 DNA sequence: TGTGCTAGTGGTTTGGTAGATGAGACAGATACGCAGTATTTT. This encodes CASGLVDETDTQYF. The chain uses TRBV12-5 and TRBJ2-3; D is ambiguous. The CDR3 contains 14 residues. Germline V gives CDR1 LGHNT, CDR2 FRNRAP. V gave up 0 bases and J gave up 3 bases, with 7 bases separating them.

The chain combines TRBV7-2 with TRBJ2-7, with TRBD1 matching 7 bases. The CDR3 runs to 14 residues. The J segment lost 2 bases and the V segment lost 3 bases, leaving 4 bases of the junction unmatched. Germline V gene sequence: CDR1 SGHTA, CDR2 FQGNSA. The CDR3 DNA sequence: TGTGCCAGCAGCTTCGTGGGACAGCCCTACGAGCAGTACTTC. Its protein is CASSFVGQPYEQYF.

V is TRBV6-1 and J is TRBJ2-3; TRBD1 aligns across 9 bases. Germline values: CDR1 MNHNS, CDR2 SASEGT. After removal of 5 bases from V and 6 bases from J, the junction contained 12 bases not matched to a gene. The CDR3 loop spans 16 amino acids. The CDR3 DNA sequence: TGTGCCAGCAGTCTCCCCCAGGGGACAGGGCAGGATACGCAGTATTTT. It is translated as CASSLPQGTGQDTQYF.

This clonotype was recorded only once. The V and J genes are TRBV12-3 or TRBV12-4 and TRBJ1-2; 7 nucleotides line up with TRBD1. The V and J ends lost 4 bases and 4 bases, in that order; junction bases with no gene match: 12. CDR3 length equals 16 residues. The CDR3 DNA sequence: TGTGCCAGCAGTTCCCGGGACAGAGGTTTCGCCTATGGCTACACCTTC. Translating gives CASSSRDRGFAYGYTF.

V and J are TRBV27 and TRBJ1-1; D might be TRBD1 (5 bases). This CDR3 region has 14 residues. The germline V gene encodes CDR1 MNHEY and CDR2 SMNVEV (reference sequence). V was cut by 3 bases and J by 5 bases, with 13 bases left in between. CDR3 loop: CASSFEGRGTEAFF. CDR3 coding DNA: TGTGCCAGCAGTTTCGAGGGGAGAGGTACTGAAGCTTTCTTT.

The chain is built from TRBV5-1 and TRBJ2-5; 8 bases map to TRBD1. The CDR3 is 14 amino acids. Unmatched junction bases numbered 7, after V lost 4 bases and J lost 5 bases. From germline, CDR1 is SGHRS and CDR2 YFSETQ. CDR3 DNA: TGCGCCAGCAGCCCAGGGGGCGGTGGGGAGACCCAGTACTTC. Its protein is CASSPGGGGETQYF.

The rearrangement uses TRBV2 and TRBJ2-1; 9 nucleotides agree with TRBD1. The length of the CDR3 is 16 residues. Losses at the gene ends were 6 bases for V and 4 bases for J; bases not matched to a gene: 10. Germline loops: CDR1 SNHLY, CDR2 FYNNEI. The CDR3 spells CASRPTGTGQYNEQFF. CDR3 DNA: TGTGCCAGCAGACCCACCGGGACAGGGCAATACAATGAGCAGTTCTTC.

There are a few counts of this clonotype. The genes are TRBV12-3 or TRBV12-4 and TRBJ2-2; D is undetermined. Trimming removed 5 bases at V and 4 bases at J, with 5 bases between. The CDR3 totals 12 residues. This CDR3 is CASSETTGELFF. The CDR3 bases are TGTGCCAGCAGTGAGACCACCGGGGAGCTGTTTTTT.

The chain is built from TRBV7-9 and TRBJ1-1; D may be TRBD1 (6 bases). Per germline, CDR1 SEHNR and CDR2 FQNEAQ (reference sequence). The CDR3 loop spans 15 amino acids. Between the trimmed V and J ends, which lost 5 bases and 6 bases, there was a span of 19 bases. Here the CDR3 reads CASSQGLQGLPEAFF. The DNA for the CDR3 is TGTGCCAGCAGCCAGGGGCTTCAGGGGTTGCCTGAAGCTTTCTTT.